Described below is a single T cell receptor beta chain sequence and its context. This entry is derived from a study of cytomegalovirus exposure and HLA in healthy donors. Everyone who donated was a healthy bone marrow donor. Primers: 60 Vbeta forward and 13 Jbeta reverse. The repertoire was sequenced with immunoSEQ multiplex PCR; TCRdb's copy has only in-frame clones and lacks some. Here the sample spans some 200,000 clones, 70% to 85% being singletons. CDR3 length: 17 amino acids. After removal of 3 bases from V and 2 bases from J, the junction contained 10 bases not matched to a gene. From germline, CDR1 is SGHTA and CDR2 FQGTGA.

The material sequenced was PBMCs. This TCR was recovered from a woman aged 40-49 years in good health and CMV-seronegative. The chain couples TRBV7-3 to TRBJ1-2; 9 bases map to TRBD1. This CDR3 is CASSLDRGQGYNYGYTF. For the CDR3, the DNA is TGTGCCAGCAGCTTGGACCGGGGACAGGGTTACAACTATGGCTACACCTTC.